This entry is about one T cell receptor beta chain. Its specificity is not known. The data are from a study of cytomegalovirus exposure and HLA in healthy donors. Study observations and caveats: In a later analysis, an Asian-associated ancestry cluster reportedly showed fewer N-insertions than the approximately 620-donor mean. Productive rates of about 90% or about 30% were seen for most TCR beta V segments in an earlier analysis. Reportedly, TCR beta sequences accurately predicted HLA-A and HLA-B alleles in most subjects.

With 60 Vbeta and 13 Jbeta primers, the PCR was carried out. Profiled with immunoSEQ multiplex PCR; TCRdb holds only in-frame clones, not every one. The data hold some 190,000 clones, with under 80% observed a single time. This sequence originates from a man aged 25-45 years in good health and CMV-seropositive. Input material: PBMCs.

The DNA for the CDR3 is TGCGCCAGCAGTGTAGGCGCCCGACAGGGGGCGAACTACGAGCAGTACTTC. Protein product: CASSVGARQGANYEQYF. V and J are TRBV10-1 and TRBJ2-7; TRBD1 aligns across 10 bases. Unmatched junction bases numbered 12, after V lost 4 bases and J lost 3 bases. CDR3 length equals 17 residues. The germline gives CDR1 WNHNN, CDR2 SYGVQD (reference sequence).